These T cell receptor beta chains were read from a single sample in a study of blood T cell repertoires in COVID-19. Clones were read by immunoSEQ multiplex PCR, and TCRdb kept only the in-frame ones, dropping some. The sample shows over 120,000 clones, roughly 85% of them seen only once. The material sequenced was PBMCs or T cells enriched from blood (not recorded which). The origin of the receptors is a man in his fifties or sixties who had recovered from COVID-19. Each CDR3 is given with its conserved first and last residue. A D gene is named only where the DNA matches it firmly. Clone sizes are given selectively: once, few, many, or a class where the clone is expanded.

j_call d_call v_call clone_size cdr3_aa cdr3_nt
TRBJ1-2 TRBD1 TRBV7-2 NA CASSVDRAWGYTF TGTGCCAGCAGCGTTGACAGGGCTTGGGGCTACACCTTC
TRBJ1-2 NA TRBV9 NA CASSVNPTPRYGYTF TGTGCCAGCAGCGTAAATCCAACTCCCCGATATGGCTACACCTTC
TRBJ1-4 NA TRBV6-5 NA CASGTVTSTNEKLFF TGTGCCAGCGGAACAGTTACATCAACTAATGAAAAACTGTTTTTT
TRBJ1-5 TRBD1 TRBV19 NA CASSVDRGTWNQPQHF TGTGCCAGTAGTGTGGACAGGGGGACCTGGAATCAGCCCCAGCATTTT
TRBJ2-3 TRBD2 TRBV7-2 few CASSLERDSTDTQYF TGTGCCAGCAGCTTAGAGCGGGATAGCACAGATACGCAGTATTTT
TRBJ1-3 NA TRBV7-9 NA CATKGDTIYF TGTGCCACCAAAGGGGACACCATATATTTT
TRBJ2-5 TRBD2 TRBV4-3 NA CASSLGLAGGPQETQYF TGCGCCAGCAGCCTCGGACTAGCGGGGGGGCCGCAAGAGACCCAGTACTTC
TRBJ1-2 TRBD1 TRBV5-1 NA CASSKTGVDGYTF TGCGCCAGCAGCAAGACAGGGGTGGATGGCTACACCTTC
TRBJ2-3 NA TRBV4-1 NA CASSQELTDTQYF TGCGCCAGCAGCCAAGAACTCACAGATACGCAGTATTTT
TRBJ1-1 NA TRBV28 NA CASSPPMNTEAFF TGTGCCAGCAGTCCCCCTATGAACACTGAAGCTTTCTTT
TRBJ2-7 NA TRBV7-6 NA CASSLIAGGTTYEQYF TGTGCCAGCAGTCTAATAGCCGGGGGAACTACCTACGAGCAGTACTTC
TRBJ2-3 TRBD2 TRBV5-5 once CASSLEGALAGVDTQYF TGTGCCAGCAGCTTGGAGGGGGCTCTAGCGGGAGTCGATACGCAGTATTTT
TRBJ1-1 NA TRBV27 NA CASSSSGFYTEAFF TGTGCCAGCAGCTCGTCAGGGTTCTACACTGAAGCTTTCTTT
TRBJ1-2 TRBD1 TRBV24-1 NA CATSDQGQGAGYGYTF TGTGCCACCAGTGACCAGGGACAGGGGGCTGGGTATGGCTACACCTTC